The clone carrying this TCR beta chain was counted only a few times. The antigen remains unidentified. The sample comes from a study of T cell repertoires in cytomegalovirus infection. Study in general: CMV epitopes used comprised recently identified HLA-C-restricted ones and well-studied HLA-B-restricted ones. It was the public TCR beta signatures that indicated both CMV infection and matching HLA type.

V was clipped by 1 base and J by 7 bases, with 13 bases between them. The CDR3 spans 15 residues. CDR1 and CDR2 from the germline V gene are SGHTA and FQGNSA. TCRdb re-derived calls from the reads in MiXCR, one entry per CDR3 protein. The table shows about 900,000 distinct CDR3 sequences, with roughly 30% occurring only once. Study outcomes and limitations: The cumulative frequency of public TCR beta families distinguished individuals who carried CMV together with the relevant HLA. Dominating the ex vivo response were TCR beta clonotypes that were CMV-specific and HLA-C-restricted.

The TCR comes from a human donor in good health (CMV status not recorded). Some clones in this sample may be carry-over from other donors' samples. The V and J genes are TRBV7-2 and TRBJ2-2; D is possibly TRBD2 (6 bases). This specimen was cultured CD8+ T cells from PBMCs, taken from culture after CMV antigen stimulation. The CDR3 bases are TGTGCCAGCAGCTTAGTGGGGGGTCGGGGCGGGGAGCTGTTTTTT. Its translation: CASSLVGGRGGELFF.